The present TCR beta chain was sequenced within a study of blood T cell repertoires in COVID-19. The protocol was immunoSEQ multiplex PCR, while the TCRdb copy is restricted to in-frame clones and leaves out a portion. The sample records approximately 200,000 clones, less than 85% being singletons. Trimming removed 7 bases from V and 4 bases from J, with 9 bases in between. The germline CDR1 and CDR2 sequences are SQVTM and ANQGSEA. The CDR3 consists of 11 residues. Sequencing used peripheral blood. This clonotype was obtained from a woman in her 50s with acute or convalescent COVID-19. J is TRBJ2-3 and V is TRBV29-1; a possible D gene is TRBD1 (5 bases). In DNA, the CDR3 is TGCAGCGCGCGCAGGGCAGATACGCAGTATTTT. Translated, it gives CSARRADTQYF.